Listed here are 3 T cell receptor beta chains from one sample, sequenced in a study of blood T cell repertoires in COVID-19. Repertoires were generated with immunoSEQ multiplex PCR, while TCRdb's copy carries only in-frame clones and drops some. The repertoire consists of 300,000 to 400,000 clones, with roughly 90% occurring once and the leading ten covering 3%. What was sequenced was peripheral blood. These receptors all come from a woman under 40 with COVID-19, enrolled during active disease.

The CDR3 nucleotides read TGTGCCAGCTCTACCAGGACGGGGGGTTCCCATAACTATGGCTACACCTTC. Residues: CASSTRTGGSHNYGYTF. The gene calls are TRBV18 and TRBJ1-2; D is possibly TRBD1 (5 bases). The CDR3 contains 17 residues. Germline lookup yields CDR1 KGHSH and CDR2 LQKENI. Trimming left V 6 bases short and J 1 base short, with 21 bases between. Using reference TRBV18 and TRBJ1-2 for the parts outside the CDR3, the full variable domain is NAGVMQNPRHLVRRRGQEARLRCSPMKGHSHVYWYRQLPEEGLKFMVYLQKENIIDESGMPKERFSAEFPKEGPSILRIQQVVRGDSAAYFCASSTRTGGSHNYGYTFGSGTRLTVV.

CDR3 loop: CASSQVYPRHTQYF. DNA for the CDR3: TGTGCCAGCAGCCAAGTTTATCCGAGGCATACGCAGTATTTT. The gene calls are TRBV3-1 (or the pseudogene TRBV3-2) and TRBJ2-3; D is undetermined. From germline, CDR1 is LGHDT and CDR2 YNNKEL (reference sequence). The V gene lost 1 base and the J gene lost 7 bases, with 12 bases spanning the gap. This CDR3 has 14 residues.

The J gene is TRBJ2-1, the V gene TRBV5-6; TRBD1 might be the D (6 bases). This CDR3 spans 16 amino acids. V dropped 2 bases and J dropped 0 bases, with 12 bases sitting between them. Germline loops: CDR1 SGHDT, CDR2 YYEEEE. The CDR3 DNA reads as TGTGCCAGCAGCTTCGGACAGCGAGGCTCCTACAATGAGCAGTTCTTC. Translating gives CASSFGQRGSYNEQFF.